The 23 T cell receptor beta chains given below trace back to one sample, sequenced in a study of shared clonotypes between healthy human individuals. Profiling relied on immunoSEQ multiplex PCR, and the TCRdb table lists in-frame clones only, not all of them. Here the sample spans approximately 2.1 million clones, more than 80% being singletons. The sample taken for sequencing was naive CD4+ T cells from PBMCs. Subset: CD45RA+ positively selected. These receptor sequences come from a young man in good health. Some clones in this sample may be carry-over from other donors' samples.

This clone was counted once. The rearrangement joins TRBV6-1 to TRBJ1-2, with TRBD1 matching 10 bases. The CDR3 runs 12 residues. Germline loops: CDR1 MNHNS, CDR2 SASEGT. The trim removed 6 bases at V and 12 bases at J, leaving 7 bases unmatched. The CDR3: CASRIGQGGNTF. The DNA of the CDR3 is TGTGCCAGCAGAATAGGACAGGGGGGAAACACCTTC.

The V gene is TRBV5-1, the J gene TRBJ1-4; a possible D gene is TRBD1 (5 bases). V was cut by 4 bases and J by 0 bases, with 13 bases left in between. CDR1 is SGHRS, CDR2 YFSETQ, per germline. The CDR3 loop spans 16 amino acids. The CDR3 here is CASSGRGDATNEKLFF. The DNA for the CDR3 is TGCGCCAGCAGCGGAAGGGGCGATGCAACTAATGAAAAACTGTTTTTT.

This chain links TRBV6-5 with TRBJ1-5; maybe TRBD1 (6 bases). V was clipped by 6 bases and J by 7 bases, with 16 bases between them. The CDR3 is made up of 14 amino acids. The germline CDR1 and CDR2 sequences are MNHEY and SVGAGI. The CDR3 DNA follows: TGTGCCAGCAGAGGGACATCCTACGACCAGCCCCAGCATTTT. Its translation: CASRGTSYDQPQHF.

The chain couples TRBV6-6 to TRBJ2-2; 8 nucleotides match TRBD2. The V and J ends lost 0 bases and 1 base, in that order; junction bases with no gene match: 1. The CDR3 runs to 16 residues. Germline V gene data show CDR1 as MNHNY and CDR2 as SVGAGI (reference sequence). For the CDR3, the DNA is TGTGCCAGCAGTTACTCGACTAGCGAGAACACCGGGGAGCTGTTTTTT. Translated, it gives CASSYSTSENTGELFF.

The V call is TRBV19, the J call TRBJ2-7, with D possibly being TRBD1 or TRBD2 (5 bases each). The CDR3 covers 17 residues. Trimming pared 6 bases from V and 2 bases from J, leaving 23 bases between. Germline V lookup: CDR1 LNHDA, CDR2 SQIVND (reference sequence). CDR3 protein: CASSYPMPGRNAYEQYF. Written as DNA, the CDR3 is TGTGCCAGTAGCTACCCTATGCCGGGACGGAACGCCTACGAGCAGTACTTC.

The rearrangement joins TRBV5-1 to TRBJ2-3; perhaps TRBD2 as D (5 bases). Trimming removed 5 bases at V and 0 bases at J, with 13 bases between. The CDR3 sequence is 15 residues long. Germline V gene data show CDR1 as SGHRS and CDR2 as YFSETQ. In DNA, the CDR3 is TGCGCCAGCAGGAGCGGCCGGACTAGCACAGATACGCAGTATTTT. It specifies CASRSGRTSTDTQYF.

V usage is TRBV18 and J usage is TRBJ1-2, with 7 bases aligning to TRBD1. Trimming cost V 4 bases and J 2 bases; bases outside gene matches: 13. The CDR3 runs 17 residues. CDR1 and CDR2 (germline): KGHSH, LQKENI. DNA of the CDR3: TGTGCCAGCTCACAAACGCAGGGGGGACTGAACAACTATGGCTACACCTTC. Its protein is CASSQTQGGLNNYGYTF.

In regard to this clone: Other DNA variants within this sample encode the same CDR3. The V gene is TRBV15, the J gene TRBJ2-5; D is possibly TRBD1 (5 bases). Trimming cost V 0 bases and J 2 bases, with 7 bases left between them. The CDR3 has 14 residues. Germline values: CDR1 LNHNV, CDR2 YYDKDF (reference sequence). CDR3 coding DNA: TGTGCCACCAGCAGAGACAGGGCACAAGAGACCCAGTACTTC. Its protein product is CATSRDRAQETQYF.

This clone came up once. The chain recombines TRBV14 with TRBJ2-7; D gene unclear. Germline CDR1 SGHDN, CDR2 FVKESK. V lost 2 bases to trimming and J lost 3 bases, with 8 bases between them. This CDR3 region has 13 residues. CDR3 DNA sequence: TGTGCCAGCAGCCAAAGGAATATCTACGAGCAGTACTTC. Protein sequence: CASSQRNIYEQYF.

The gene calls are TRBV29-1 and TRBJ1-5; a possible D gene is TRBD1 (5 bases). This CDR3 has 15 residues. Per the germline V gene, CDR1 is SQVTM and CDR2 is ANQGSEA. Trimming shortened V by 4 bases and J by 7 bases, and 20 bases separated the two germline ends. The CDR3 loop reads CSVGEGLSGSQPQHF. The CDR3 nucleotides are TGCAGCGTTGGAGAGGGACTGTCAGGTTCGCAGCCCCAGCATTTT.

V is TRBV5-1 and J is TRBJ2-6; D not resolved. Between the trimmed V and J ends, which lost 4 bases and 3 bases, there was a span of 14 bases. The CDR3 is 16 residues long. Germline lookup yields CDR1 SGHRS and CDR2 YFSETQ. CDR3 region: CASSPVVGFGANVLTF. The CDR3 DNA sequence: TGCGCCAGCAGCCCCGTCGTGGGTTTTGGGGCCAACGTCCTGACTTTC. Using reference TRBV5-1 and TRBJ2-6 for the parts outside the CDR3, the full variable domain is KAGVTQTPRYLIKTRGQQVTLSCSPISGHRSVSWYQQTPGQGLQFLFEYFSETQRNKGNFPGRFSGRQFSNSRSEMNVSTLELGDSALYLCASSPVVGFGANVLTFGAGSRLTVL.

This rearrangement joins TRBV7-3 to TRBJ2-3; D is perhaps TRBD2 (6 bases). The CDR3 sequence is 16 residues long. Germline CDR1 SGHTA, CDR2 FQGTGA. V was trimmed by 5 bases and J by 0 bases, leaving 15 bases between them. The CDR3 nucleotides read TGTGCCAGCAGCCGCGGGGCAGATCCTAGCACAGATACGCAGTATTTT. Amino acids: CASSRGADPSTDTQYF.

The CDR3 DNA reads as TGTGCCAGCAGCCATGGGCAAGCGGGAGGGGGGGGAGATACGCAGTATTTT. Translation gives CASSHGQAGGGGDTQYF. This chain connects TRBV4-2 to TRBJ2-3, with 10 bases lining up with TRBD2. The CDR3 covers 17 residues. Germline V CDR1 and CDR2: LGHNA, YNFKEQ. After removal of 3 bases from V and 5 bases from J, the junction contained 11 bases not matched to a gene.

The rearrangement joins TRBV30 to TRBJ1-1; D gene uncertain. V gave up 3 bases and J gave up 1 base, with 9 bases separating them. This CDR3 has 13 amino acids. The germline V gene has CDR1 GTSNPN and CDR2 SVGIG (reference sequence). CDR3 nucleotides: TGTGCCTGGAGGACCCTGACGAACACTGAAGCTTTCTTT. Encoded protein: CAWRTLTNTEAFF.

This chain connects TRBV15 to TRBJ2-1; 9 bases align to TRBD1. Germline lookup yields CDR1 LNHNV and CDR2 YYDKDF (reference sequence). The CDR3 has 14 amino acids. Losses at the gene ends were 3 bases for V and 9 bases for J; bases not matched to a gene: 6. The CDR3 DNA is TGTGCCACCAGCAGGGACAGGACAGGGGTTGAGCAGTTCTTC. It is translated as CATSRDRTGVEQFF.

The chain links TRBV6-5 to TRBJ2-2; D may correspond to TRBD1 or TRBD2 (6 bases each). CDR1 MNHEY and CDR2 SVGAGI come from the germline V gene. The CDR3 extends over 14 amino acids. Trimming removed 6 bases at V and 8 bases at J, with 16 bases between. DNA for the CDR3: TGTGCCAGCAGACGAAAAGGGGGGTCAGGGGAGCTGTTTTTT. Translation: CASRRKGGSGELFF.

V is TRBV7-8 and J is TRBJ2-3; 7 nucleotides agree with TRBD1. J was trimmed by 0 bases and V by 4 bases; bases with no gene match: 4. There are 15 residues in the CDR3. In germline, CDR1 is SGHVS, CDR2 FQNEAQ. The CDR3: CASSSRGPSTDTQYF. DNA of the CDR3: TGTGCCAGCAGCTCTAGGGGGCCTAGCACAGATACGCAGTATTTT.

CDR3 loop: CASSPGQGAAEQYF. The CDR3 nucleotides are TGCGCCAGCAGCCCGGGACAGGGGGCGGCCGAGCAGTACTTC. J is TRBJ2-7 and V is TRBV5-1; 12 bases map to TRBD1. This CDR3 region has 14 residues. Per germline, CDR1 SGHRS and CDR2 YFSETQ. Trimming at V came to 4 bases and at J to 6 bases, leaving 5 bases not matched to a gene.

V gene TRBV25-1 combines with J gene TRBJ1-2; TRBD1 is a possible D gene (6 bases). V lost 2 bases and J 8 bases, leaving 18 bases between the germline ends. Germline CDR1 reads MGHDK; CDR2 reads SYGVNS. The CDR3 loop spans 15 amino acids. In DNA form, the CDR3 reads TGTGCCAGCAGTGAAAGGGGGAGTGTCGCGAACGGCTACACCTTC. Translated: CASSERGSVANGYTF.

The genes are TRBV7-3 and TRBJ2-3; TRBD2 might be the D (7 bases). V lost 3 bases and J 3 bases, leaving 13 bases between the germline ends. The CDR3 consists of 15 residues. The V gene's germline CDR1 is SGHTA and CDR2 FQGTGA. The CDR3 nucleotides are TGTGCCAGCAGCTTGGGAGGGAGGGGGACAGATACGCAGTATTTT. Translated: CASSLGGRGTDTQYF. The variable domain in full, with the rest retrieved from reference TRBV7-3 and TRBJ2-3, is GAGVSQTPSNKVTEKGKYVELRCDPISGHTALYWYRQSLGQGPEFLIYFQGTGAADDSGLPNDRFFAVRPEGSVSTLKIQRTERGDSAVYLCASSLGGRGTDTQYFGPGTRLTVL.

This chain connects TRBV7-9 to TRBJ2-7; D perhaps matches TRBD1 (5 bases). CDR1 is SEHNR and CDR2 is FQNEAQ in the germline V gene (reference sequence). Between the trimmed V and J ends, which lost 5 bases and 6 bases, there was a span of 11 bases. CDR3 length: 12 residues. CDR3 bases: TGTGCCAGCAGCCCCATTCAGGGCGAGCAGTACTTC. Protein: CASSPIQGEQYF.

This sequence joins TRBV30 and TRBJ2-5; no clear D. CDR3 length equals 13 residues. CDR1 is GTSNPN, CDR2 SVGIG, per germline (reference sequence). Trimming cost V 2 bases and J 5 bases, with 12 bases left between them. The CDR3 spells CAWSLTYEETQYF. The CDR3 DNA is TGTGCCTGGAGTCTCACATATGAGGAGACCCAGTACTTC.

The chain couples TRBV6-1 to TRBJ2-5; D perhaps matches TRBD1 (6 bases). The CDR3 sequence is 11 residues long. Germline V lookup: CDR1 MNHNS, CDR2 SASEGT. V lost 6 bases and J 7 bases, leaving 9 bases between the germline ends. CDR3 amino acids: CASRGQTTQYF. CDR3 sequence (DNA): TGTGCCAGCAGGGGACAAACGACCCAGTACTTC.